The subject of this entry is one TCR beta chain. The sample comes from a study of control samples from healthy donors and cancer patients. J was trimmed by 6 bases and V by 6 bases; bases with no gene match: 5. CDR1 and CDR2 from the germline V gene are MNHEY and SVGAGI. The CDR3 contains 13 residues. Only in-frame clones appear in the TCRdb table, and some are missing; sequencing was by immunoSEQ multiplex PCR. The sample records under 150,000 clones, around 89% being singletons. The sample was blood. The genes are TRBV6-5 and TRBJ1-2, with 9 bases aligning to TRBD1. The receptor was isolated from a man in his forties or fifties in good health. The CDR3 is CASRGTGKNGYTF. CDR3 DNA sequence: TGTGCCAGCAGAGGGACAGGGAAAAATGGCTACACCTTC.